The rows below give T cell receptor beta chains drawn from one sample of a study of T cells in Graves' hyperthyroidism and ophthalmopathy. TCRdb ran MiXCR on the multiplex PCR reads and lists one entry per CDR3 protein. The sample lists some 300,000 distinct CDR3 sequences; roughly a fifth were seen once. Input material: blood. Receptors were obtained from a man aged 50 to 59 with Graves' ophthalmopathy. CDR3s include the opening cysteine and the closing phenylalanine or tryptophan. D genes are given only for firm matches. Some rows mark clone size as missing; the rest say once, few, many or name a class of expanded clone.

abundance,v_gene,j_gene,d_gene,CDR3nt,CDR3aa
few,TRBV6-1,TRBJ1-1,-,TGTGCCAGCAGTTACAACCCAGAGGCAAGGGACACTGAAGCTTTCTTT,CASSYNPEARDTEAFF
many,TRBV6-1,TRBJ2-3,-,TGTGCCAGCAGTCCCCGAAGCCGGACAAATACGCAGTATTTT,CASSPRSRTNTQYF
-,TRBV6-8,TRBJ2-1,-,TGTGCCAGCAGCCTTGGGACTCGAGGAGACAATGAGCAGTTCTTC,CASSLGTRGDNEQFF
-,TRBV6-1,TRBJ2-5,-,TGTGCCAGCAGTGACCAAATTCAAGACTGGATTCAAGAGACCCAGTACTTC,CASSDQIQDWIQETQYF
-,TRBV5-1,TRBJ2-2,-,TGCGCCAGCAGCGTCCTAGTCCCCGGGGAGCTGTTTTTT,CASSVLVPGELFF
-,TRBV19,TRBJ1-5,-,TGTGCCAGTAGTATAGGGGCCGGCAATCAGCCCCAGCATTTT,CASSIGAGNQPQHF
few,TRBV10-3,TRBJ1-2,-,TGTGCCATCAGCGTGACCGTGGGCTACTATGGCTACACCTTC,CAISVTVGYYGYTF
many,TRBV7-9,TRBJ1-2,TRBD1,TGTGCCAGCAGCCGGGGGCAGGGGGCGCGATATGGCTACACCTTC,CASSRGQGARYGYTF
few,TRBV28,TRBJ2-5,-,TGTGCCAGCAGCGAGGGGAACCAAGAGACCCAGTACTTC,CASSEGNQETQYF
many,TRBV15,TRBJ2-3,TRBD2,TGTGCCACCAGCAGAGAGAGGACTAGCGGGACCTCACGGGATACGCAGTATTTT,CATSRERTSGTSRDTQYF
many,TRBV2,TRBJ1-2,TRBD1,TGTGCCAGCACCTCGGGACAGGGCACTTTAAACTATGGCTACACCTTC,CASTSGQGTLNYGYTF
-,TRBV5-5,TRBJ2-3,-,TGTGCCAGCAGCTTAGGTGTAGTGGGATCAGATACGCAGTATTTT,CASSLGVVGSDTQYF
few,TRBV20-1,TRBJ1-3,-,TGCAGTGCCAAACCCCCAGGGACCTCTGGAAACACCATATATTTT,CSAKPPGTSGNTIYF
-,TRBV6-1,TRBJ1-1,-,TGTGCCAGCAATCTGAACTTCAACACTGAAGCTTTCTTT,CASNLNFNTEAFF
many,TRBV20-1,TRBJ2-7,TRBD2,TGCAGTGCTAGACTCGGCGGGAGTAGGGAGCAGTACTTC,CSARLGGSREQYF
many,TRBV6-6,TRBJ2-3,TRBD2,TGTGCCAGCAGTTACTCCCAGCGGGAGATCAGAGATACGCAGTATTTT,CASSYSQREIRDTQYF
many,TRBV7-2,TRBJ2-1,-,TGTGCCAGCAGCCAATGGGGGTTATCGCAGACCAATGAGCAGTTCTTC,CASSQWGLSQTNEQFF
many,TRBV5-5,TRBJ2-6,TRBD2,TGTGCCAGCAGCCTGAGCGGGAGCCACTCTGGGGCCAACGTCCTGACTTTC,CASSLSGSHSGANVLTF
many,TRBV18,TRBJ1-3,TRBD1,TGTGCCAGCTCACGTGGAGGGACAGCCCGCCGAAACACCATATATTTT,CASSRGGTARRNTIYF
once,TRBV7-3,TRBJ2-2,-,TGTGCCAGCAGCAATGGGGGGTCCGGGGAGCTGTTTTTT,CASSNGGSGELFF
many,TRBV6-1,TRBJ1-2,TRBD1,TGTGCCAGCAGTTATGGTACCTTGGGACAGGGTACTGGCTACACCTTC,CASSYGTLGQGTGYTF
-,TRBV2,TRBJ2-1,TRBD2,TGTGCCAGCAGTGATCTAGCTATGGGACTAGCGGGAGGGCGGAGCTCCTACAATGAGCAGTTCTTC,CASSDLAMGLAGGRSSYNEQFF
-,TRBV2,TRBJ2-3,-,TGTGCCAGCGAGGGGCGGACTGTTAGCACAGATACGCAGTATTTT,CASEGRTVSTDTQYF
many,TRBV3-1,TRBJ1-4,-,TGTGCCAGCAGCCTAAAAGGCGGGGGCGGTCGTGAAAAACTGTTTTTT,CASSLKGGGGREKLFF
-,TRBV12-3/TRBV12-4,TRBJ2-1,TRBD2,TGTGCCAGCAGTTTTGCGGGGGGATGGAATGAGCAGTTCTTC,CASSFAGGWNEQFF
few,TRBV6-1,TRBJ1-2,-,TGTGCCAGCAGCTCTGCTGGCCCCTATGGCTACACCTTC,CASSSAGPYGYTF
-,TRBV29-1,TRBJ1-2,TRBD1,TGCAGCGTTGACCGGACAGGGTCGAATGGCTACACCTTC,CSVDRTGSNGYTF
few,TRBV7-9,TRBJ1-2,TRBD1,TGTGCCAGCAGCCGGCAGGGGGCTGGCTACACCTTC,CASSRQGAGYTF
many,TRBV6-2/TRBV6-3,TRBJ2-1,-,TGTGCCAGCAGTTACTCGCGACCTTACAATGAGCAGTTCTTC,CASSYSRPYNEQFF
few,TRBV12-3/TRBV12-4,TRBJ2-1,TRBD2,TGTGCCAACAGCAGACTAGCGGGAGCCGTTAATGAGCAGTTCTTC,CANSRLAGAVNEQFF
many,TRBV3-1,TRBJ2-3,-,TGTGCCAGCAGCCAAGAAGGGCGGATCAGCACAGATACGCAGTATTTT,CASSQEGRISTDTQYF
many,TRBV11-1,TRBJ2-7,TRBD2,TGTGCCAGCAGCTTACGGATAGCGGGAGGCGAGCAGTACTTC,CASSLRIAGGEQYF
many,TRBV28,TRBJ1-5,TRBD1,TGTGCCAGCAGTTTAGGTCGGGACAGCGTAGTCTATAGCAATCAGCCCCAGCATTTT,CASSLGRDSVVYSNQPQHF
many,TRBV3-1,TRBJ1-1,-,TGTGCCAGCAGCCAAGCCTTGGGAGTGAACACTGAAGCTTTCTTT,CASSQALGVNTEAFF
many,TRBV18,TRBJ2-5,-,TGTGCCAGCTCTCGACAGGTCCAAGAGACCCAGTACTTC,CASSRQVQETQYF